One T cell receptor beta chain is described in this entry. The antigen remains undetermined. The data are from a study of blood T cells in healthy people across ages. Study-wide findings and caveats: The authors considered diversity estimates from one million T cells to be underestimates.

PBMCs, at least 7 million per sample, were isolated. A second roughly 6 to 12 cycle PCR used barcoded and J-beta primers. With 12 random nucleotides, a template-switch adaptor tagged each individual cDNA molecule. Sequencing recovered at least 2.5 million CDR3-containing paired-end reads from each sample. TCRdb called the 5' RACE reads again in MiXCR, with one record for every CDR3 protein. The data contain about 1.7 million distinct CDR3 sequences, 28% of them singletons. The CDR3 is made up of 15 amino acids. Germline assignment: CDR1 DFQATT and CDR2 SNEGSKA (reference sequence). The TCR was taken from a woman under 40 in good health. The rearrangement uses TRBV20-1 and TRBJ2-4, with 9 bases aligning to TRBD2. The end of the DNA fits TRBJ2-7 better, so the J call may be wrong. Sequenced material: blood. CDR3 residues: CSARDGLAGLYEQYF. Written as DNA, the CDR3 is TGCAGTGCTAGAGATGGGCTAGCGGGACTCTACGAGCAGTACTTC.